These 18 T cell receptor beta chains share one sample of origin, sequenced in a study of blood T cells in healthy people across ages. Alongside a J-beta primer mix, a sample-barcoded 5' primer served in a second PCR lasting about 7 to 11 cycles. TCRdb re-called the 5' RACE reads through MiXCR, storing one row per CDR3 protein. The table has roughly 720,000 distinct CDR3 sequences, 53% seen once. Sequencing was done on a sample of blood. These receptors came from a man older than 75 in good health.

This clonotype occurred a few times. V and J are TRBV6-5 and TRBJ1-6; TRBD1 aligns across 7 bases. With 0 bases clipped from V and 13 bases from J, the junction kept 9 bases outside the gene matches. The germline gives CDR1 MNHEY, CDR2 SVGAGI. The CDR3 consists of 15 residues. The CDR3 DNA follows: TGTGCCAGCAGTTACTCGAGCACAGGGGTGGTTCCCCTCCACTTT. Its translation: CASSYSSTGVVPLHF.

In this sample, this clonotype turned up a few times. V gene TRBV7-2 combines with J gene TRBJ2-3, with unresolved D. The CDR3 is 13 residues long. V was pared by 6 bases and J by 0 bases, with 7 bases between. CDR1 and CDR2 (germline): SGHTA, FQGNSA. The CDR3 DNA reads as TGTGCCAGCAGACAAGGAAGCACAGATACGCAGTATTTT. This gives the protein CASRQGSTDTQYF.

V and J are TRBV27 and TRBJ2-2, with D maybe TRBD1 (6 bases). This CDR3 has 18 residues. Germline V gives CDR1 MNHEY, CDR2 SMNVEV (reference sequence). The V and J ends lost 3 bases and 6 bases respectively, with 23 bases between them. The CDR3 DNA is TGTGCCAGCAGTTTTGGTTCTTTACAGGGAAGGGTCGCCGGGGAGCTGTTTTTT. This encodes CASSFGSLQGRVAGELFF.

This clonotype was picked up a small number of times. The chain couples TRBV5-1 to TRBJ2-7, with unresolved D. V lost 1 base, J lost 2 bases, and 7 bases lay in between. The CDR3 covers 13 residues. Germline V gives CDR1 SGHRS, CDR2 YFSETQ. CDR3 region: CASSLNLPYEQYF. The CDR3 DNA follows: TGCGCCAGCAGCTTGAACCTCCCCTACGAGCAGTACTTC.

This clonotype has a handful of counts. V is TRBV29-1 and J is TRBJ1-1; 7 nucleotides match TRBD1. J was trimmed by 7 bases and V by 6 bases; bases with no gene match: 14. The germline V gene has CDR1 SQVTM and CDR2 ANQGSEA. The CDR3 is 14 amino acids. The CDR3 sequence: CSVETGFVYGEAFF. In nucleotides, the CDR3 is TGCAGCGTAGAGACAGGGTTCGTATATGGTGAAGCTTTCTTT.

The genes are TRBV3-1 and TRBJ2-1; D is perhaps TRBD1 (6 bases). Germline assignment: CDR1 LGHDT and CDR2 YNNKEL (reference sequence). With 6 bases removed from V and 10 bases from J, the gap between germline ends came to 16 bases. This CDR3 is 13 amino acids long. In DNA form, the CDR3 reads TGTGCCAGCAGACCCAACAGGGTTGGGGAGCAGTTCTTC. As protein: CASRPNRVGEQFF.

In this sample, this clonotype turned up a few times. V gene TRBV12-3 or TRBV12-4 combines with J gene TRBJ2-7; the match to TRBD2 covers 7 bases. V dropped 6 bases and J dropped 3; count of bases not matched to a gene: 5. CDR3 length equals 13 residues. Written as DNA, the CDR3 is TGTGCCAGCAGGTACCGGGACTACTACGAGCAGTACTTC. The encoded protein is CASRYRDYYEQYF.

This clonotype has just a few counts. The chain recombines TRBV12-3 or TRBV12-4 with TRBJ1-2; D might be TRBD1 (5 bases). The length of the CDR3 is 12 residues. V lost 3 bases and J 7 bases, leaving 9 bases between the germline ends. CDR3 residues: CASSLSQGGYTF. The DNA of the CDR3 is TGTGCCAGCAGTTTGAGTCAGGGTGGCTACACCTTC.

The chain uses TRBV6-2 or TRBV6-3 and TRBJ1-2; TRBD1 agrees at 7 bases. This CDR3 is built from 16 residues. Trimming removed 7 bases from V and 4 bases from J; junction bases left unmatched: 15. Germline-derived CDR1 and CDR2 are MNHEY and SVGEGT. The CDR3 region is CASTSRDSWRVYGYTF. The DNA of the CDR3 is TGTGCCAGCACCAGCCGGGACAGTTGGAGGGTCTATGGCTACACCTTC.

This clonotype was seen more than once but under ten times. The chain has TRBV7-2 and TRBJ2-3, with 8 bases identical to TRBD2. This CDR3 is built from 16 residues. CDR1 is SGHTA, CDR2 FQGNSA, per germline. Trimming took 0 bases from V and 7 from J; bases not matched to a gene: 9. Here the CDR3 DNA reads TGTGCCAGCAGCTTAGCGAAGTGGACTAGCCGAAATACGCAGTATTTT. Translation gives CASSLAKWTSRNTQYF.

CDR3 amino acids: CASSPPLLTGYTF. CDR3 coding DNA: TGTGCCAGCTCACCCCCCTTATTGACGGGCTACACCTTC. The chain recombines TRBV18 with TRBJ1-2, with D hard to call. This CDR3 comprises 13 residues. V was trimmed by 3 bases and J by 8 bases, leaving 13 bases between them. Germline V CDR1 and CDR2: KGHSH, LQKENI.

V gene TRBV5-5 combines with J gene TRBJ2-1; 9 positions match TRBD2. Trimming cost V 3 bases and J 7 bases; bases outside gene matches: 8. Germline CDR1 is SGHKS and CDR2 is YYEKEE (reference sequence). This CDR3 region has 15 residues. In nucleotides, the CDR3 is TGTGCCAGCAGCTGGACTAGCGTCTCTTTGAATGAGCAGTTCTTC. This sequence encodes CASSWTSVSLNEQFF.

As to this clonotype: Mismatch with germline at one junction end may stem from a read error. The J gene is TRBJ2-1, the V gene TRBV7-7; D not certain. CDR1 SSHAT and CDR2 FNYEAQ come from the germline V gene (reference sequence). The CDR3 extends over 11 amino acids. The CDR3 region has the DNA TGTGCTAGCAGCGTCTCGAGCCGGGAGTTCTTC. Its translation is CASSVSSREFF.

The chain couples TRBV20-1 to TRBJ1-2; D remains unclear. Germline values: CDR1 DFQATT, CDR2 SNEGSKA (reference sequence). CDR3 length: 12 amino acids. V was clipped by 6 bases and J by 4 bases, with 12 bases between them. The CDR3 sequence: CSALDPGYGYTF. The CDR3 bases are TGCAGTGCCCTCGATCCAGGCTATGGCTACACCTTC.

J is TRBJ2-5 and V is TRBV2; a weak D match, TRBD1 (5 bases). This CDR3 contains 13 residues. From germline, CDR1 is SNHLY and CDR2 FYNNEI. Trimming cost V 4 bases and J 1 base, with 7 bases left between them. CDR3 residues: CASSVDSQETQYF. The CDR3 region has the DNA TGTGCCAGCAGTGTAGACAGCCAAGAGACCCAGTACTTC.

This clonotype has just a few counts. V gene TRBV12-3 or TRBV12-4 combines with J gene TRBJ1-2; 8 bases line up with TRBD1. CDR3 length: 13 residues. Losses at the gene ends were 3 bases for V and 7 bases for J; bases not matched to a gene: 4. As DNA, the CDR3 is TGTGCCAGCAGTTTGGCAGGGGGCGGTGGCTACACCTTC. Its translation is CASSLAGGGGYTF.

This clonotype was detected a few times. The CDR3 DNA reads TGCGCCAGCAGCCAAGATCTTGGGGTCGGGACAACCCCCCACCCGGAGACCCAGTACTTC. As protein: CASSQDLGVGTTPHPETQYF. This chain connects TRBV4-1 to TRBJ2-5; weak D call: TRBD1 (6 bases). V was shortened by 0 bases and J by 5 bases, with 28 bases between the two germline ends. The CDR3 loop spans 20 amino acids. From germline, CDR1 is MGHRA and CDR2 YSYEKL.

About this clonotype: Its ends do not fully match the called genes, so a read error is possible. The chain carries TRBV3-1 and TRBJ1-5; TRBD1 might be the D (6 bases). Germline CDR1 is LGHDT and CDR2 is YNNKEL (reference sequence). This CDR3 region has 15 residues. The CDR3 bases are TGTGCCGGCAGCCCTTGGGCGGGAGGGGGGCAGCCCCAGCATTTT. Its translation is CAGSPWAGGGQPQHF.